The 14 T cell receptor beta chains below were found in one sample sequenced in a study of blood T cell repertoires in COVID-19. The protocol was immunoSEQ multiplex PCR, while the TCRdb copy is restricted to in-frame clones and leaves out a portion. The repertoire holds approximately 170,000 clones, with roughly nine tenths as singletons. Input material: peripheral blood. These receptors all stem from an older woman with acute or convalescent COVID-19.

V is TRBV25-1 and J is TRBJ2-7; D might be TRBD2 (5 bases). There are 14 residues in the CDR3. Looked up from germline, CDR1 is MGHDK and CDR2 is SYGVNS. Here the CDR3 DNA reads TGTGCGAGATTCCAACCGGGGTACACCTACGAGCAGTACTTC. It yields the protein CARFQPGYTYEQYF.

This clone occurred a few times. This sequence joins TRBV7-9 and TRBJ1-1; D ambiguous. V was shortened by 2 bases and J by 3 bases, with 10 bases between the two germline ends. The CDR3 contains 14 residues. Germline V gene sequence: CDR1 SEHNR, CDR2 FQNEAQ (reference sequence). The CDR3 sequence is CASSLNGGYTEAFF. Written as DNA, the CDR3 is TGTGCCAGCAGCTTAAATGGAGGTTACACTGAAGCTTTCTTT.

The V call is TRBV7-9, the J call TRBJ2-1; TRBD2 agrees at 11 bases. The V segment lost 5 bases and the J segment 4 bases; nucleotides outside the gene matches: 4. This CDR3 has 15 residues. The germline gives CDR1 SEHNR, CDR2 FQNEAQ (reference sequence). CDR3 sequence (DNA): TGTGCCAGCAGCCCAAGGACTAGCGGGTACAATGAGCAGTTCTTC. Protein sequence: CASSPRTSGYNEQFF.

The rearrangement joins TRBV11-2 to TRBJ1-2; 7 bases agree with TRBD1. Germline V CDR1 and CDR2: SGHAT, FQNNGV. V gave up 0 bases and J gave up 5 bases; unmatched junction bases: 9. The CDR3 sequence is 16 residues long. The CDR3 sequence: CASSLDPFKGAYGYTF. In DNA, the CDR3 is TGTGCCAGCAGCTTAGATCCCTTCAAGGGGGCGTATGGCTACACCTTC.

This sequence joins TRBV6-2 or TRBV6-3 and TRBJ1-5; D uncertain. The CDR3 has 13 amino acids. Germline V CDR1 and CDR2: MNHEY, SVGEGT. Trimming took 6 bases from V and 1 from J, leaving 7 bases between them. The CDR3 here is CASSPTSNQPQHF. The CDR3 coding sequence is TGTGCCAGCAGCCCAACAAGCAATCAGCCCCAGCATTTT.

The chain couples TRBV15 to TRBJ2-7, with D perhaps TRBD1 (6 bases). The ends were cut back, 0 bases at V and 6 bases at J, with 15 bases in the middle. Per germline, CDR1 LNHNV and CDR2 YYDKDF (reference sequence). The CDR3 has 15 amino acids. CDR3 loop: CATSRDGSGVGEQYF. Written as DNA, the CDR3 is TGTGCCACCAGCAGAGATGGGTCAGGGGTTGGCGAGCAGTACTTC. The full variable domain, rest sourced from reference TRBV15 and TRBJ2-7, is DAMVIQNPRYQVTQFGKPVTLSCSQTLNHNVMYWYQQKSSQAPKLLFHYYDKDFNNEADTPDNFQSRRPNTSFCFLDIRSPGLGDTAMYLCATSRDGSGVGEQYFGPGTRLTVT.

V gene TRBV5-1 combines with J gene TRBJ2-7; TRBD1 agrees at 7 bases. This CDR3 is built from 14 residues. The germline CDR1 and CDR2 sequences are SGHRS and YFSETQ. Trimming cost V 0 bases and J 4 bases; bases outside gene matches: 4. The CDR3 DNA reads TGCGCCAGCAGCTTGGTGGGACAGAGTTACGAGCAGTACTTC. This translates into CASSLVGQSYEQYF.

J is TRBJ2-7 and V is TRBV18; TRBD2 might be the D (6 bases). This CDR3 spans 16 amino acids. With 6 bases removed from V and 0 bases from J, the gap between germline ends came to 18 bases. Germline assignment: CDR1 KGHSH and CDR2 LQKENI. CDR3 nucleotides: TGTGCCAGCTCCTTAACCTGGGACTTCAGCTCCTACGAGCAGTACTTC. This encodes CASSLTWDFSSYEQYF. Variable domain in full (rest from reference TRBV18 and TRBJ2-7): NAGVMQNPRHLVRRRGQEARLRCSPMKGHSHVYWYRQLPEEGLKFMVYLQKENIIDESGMPKERFSAEFPKEGPSILRIQQVVRGDSAAYFCASSLTWDFSSYEQYFGPGTRLTVT.

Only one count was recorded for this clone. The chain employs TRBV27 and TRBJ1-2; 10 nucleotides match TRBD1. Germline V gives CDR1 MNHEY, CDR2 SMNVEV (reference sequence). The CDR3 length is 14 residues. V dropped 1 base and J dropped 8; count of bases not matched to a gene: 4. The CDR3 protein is CASSLWDRGGGYTF. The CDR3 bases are TGTGCCAGCAGTTTATGGGACAGGGGCGGCGGCTACACCTTC.

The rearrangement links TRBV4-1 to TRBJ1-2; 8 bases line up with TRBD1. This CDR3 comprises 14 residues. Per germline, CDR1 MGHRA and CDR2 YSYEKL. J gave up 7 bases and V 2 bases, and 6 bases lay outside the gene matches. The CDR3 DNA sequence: TGCGCCAGCAGCCAAACAGAAACAGGGGGTGGCTACACCTTC. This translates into CASSQTETGGGYTF.

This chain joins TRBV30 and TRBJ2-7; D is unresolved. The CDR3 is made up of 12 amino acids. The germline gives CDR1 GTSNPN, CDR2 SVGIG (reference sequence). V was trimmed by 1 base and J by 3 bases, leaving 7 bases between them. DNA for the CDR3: TGTGCCTGGAGTGCTGAGATCTACGAGCAGTACTTC. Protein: CAWSAEIYEQYF. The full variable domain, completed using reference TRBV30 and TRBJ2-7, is SQTIHQWPATLVQPVGSPLSLECTVEGTSNPNLYWYRQAAGRGLQLLFYSVGIGQISSEVPQNLSASRPQDRQFILSSKKLLLSDSGFYLCAWSAEIYEQYFGPGTRLTVT.

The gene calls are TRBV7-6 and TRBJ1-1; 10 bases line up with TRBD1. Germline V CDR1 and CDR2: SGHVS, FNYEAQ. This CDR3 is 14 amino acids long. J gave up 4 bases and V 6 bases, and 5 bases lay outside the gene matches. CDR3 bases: TGTGCCAGCAGATCGGGGACAGGGGTCACTGAAGCTTTCTTT. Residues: CASRSGTGVTEAFF.

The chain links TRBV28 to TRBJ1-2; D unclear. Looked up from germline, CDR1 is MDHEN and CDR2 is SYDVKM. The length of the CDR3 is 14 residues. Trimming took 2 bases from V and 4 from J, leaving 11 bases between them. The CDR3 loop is CASSLNAGTYGYTF. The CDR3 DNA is TGTGCCAGCAGTTTAAATGCAGGAACCTATGGCTACACCTTC.

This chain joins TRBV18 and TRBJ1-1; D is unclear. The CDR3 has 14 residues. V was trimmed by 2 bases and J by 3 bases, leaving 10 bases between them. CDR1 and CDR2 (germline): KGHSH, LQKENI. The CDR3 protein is CASSPKRADTEAFF. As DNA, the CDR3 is TGTGCCAGCTCACCAAAGCGGGCGGACACTGAAGCTTTCTTT.